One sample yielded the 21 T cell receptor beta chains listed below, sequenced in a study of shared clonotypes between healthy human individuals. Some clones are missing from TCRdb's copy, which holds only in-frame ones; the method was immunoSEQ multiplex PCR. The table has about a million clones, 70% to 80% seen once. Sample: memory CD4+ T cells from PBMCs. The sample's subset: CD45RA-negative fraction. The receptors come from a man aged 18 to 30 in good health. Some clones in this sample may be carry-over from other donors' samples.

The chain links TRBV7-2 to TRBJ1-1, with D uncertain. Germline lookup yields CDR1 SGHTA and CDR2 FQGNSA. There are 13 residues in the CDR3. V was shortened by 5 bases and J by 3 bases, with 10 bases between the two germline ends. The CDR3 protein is CASSRTRDTEAFF. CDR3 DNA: TGTGCCAGCAGCCGGACGAGGGACACTGAAGCTTTCTTT. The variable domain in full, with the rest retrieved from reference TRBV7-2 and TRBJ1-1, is GAGVSQSPSNKVTEKGKDVELRCDPISGHTALYWYRQSLGQGLEFLIYFQGNSAPDKSGLPSDRFSAERTGGSVSTLTIQRTQQEDSAVYLCASSRTRDTEAFFGQGTRLTVV.

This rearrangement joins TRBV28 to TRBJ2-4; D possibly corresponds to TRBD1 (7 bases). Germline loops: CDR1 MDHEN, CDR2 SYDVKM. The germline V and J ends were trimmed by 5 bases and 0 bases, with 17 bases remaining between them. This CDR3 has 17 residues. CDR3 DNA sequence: TGTGCCAGCAGTGCCCCGACAGGGACTGTAGCCAAAAACATTCAGTACTTC. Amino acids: CASSAPTGTVAKNIQYF.

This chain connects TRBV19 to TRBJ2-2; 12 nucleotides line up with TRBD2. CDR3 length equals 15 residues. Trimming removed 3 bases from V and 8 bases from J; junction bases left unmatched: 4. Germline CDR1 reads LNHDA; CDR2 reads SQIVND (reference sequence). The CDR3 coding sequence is TGTGCCAGTAGTATTTGGACTAGCGGGAAGGGGGAGCTGTTTTTT. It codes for CASSIWTSGKGELFF.

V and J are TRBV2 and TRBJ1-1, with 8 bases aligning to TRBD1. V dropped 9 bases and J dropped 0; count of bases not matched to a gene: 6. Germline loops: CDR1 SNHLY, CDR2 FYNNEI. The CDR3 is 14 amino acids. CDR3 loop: CARGQGLVNTEAFF. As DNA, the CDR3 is TGTGCCAGAGGACAGGGTTTAGTGAACACTGAAGCTTTCTTT.

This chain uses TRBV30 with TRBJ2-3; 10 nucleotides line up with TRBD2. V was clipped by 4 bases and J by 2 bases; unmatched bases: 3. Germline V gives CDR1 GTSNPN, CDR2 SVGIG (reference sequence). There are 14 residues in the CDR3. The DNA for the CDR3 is TGTGCCTGGAACGGACTAGCGGCCACAGATACGCAGTATTTT. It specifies CAWNGLAATDTQYF.

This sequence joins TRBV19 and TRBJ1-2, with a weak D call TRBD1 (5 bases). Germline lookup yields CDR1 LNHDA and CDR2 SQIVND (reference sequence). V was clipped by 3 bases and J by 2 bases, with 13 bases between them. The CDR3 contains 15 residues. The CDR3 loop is CASSIGQGTNYGYTF. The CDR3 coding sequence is TGTGCCAGTAGTATTGGGCAGGGCACCAACTATGGCTACACCTTC.

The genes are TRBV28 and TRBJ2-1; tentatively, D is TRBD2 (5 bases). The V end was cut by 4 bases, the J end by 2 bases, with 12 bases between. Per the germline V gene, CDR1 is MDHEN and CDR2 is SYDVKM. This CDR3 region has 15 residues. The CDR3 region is CASSSPPAAYNEQFF. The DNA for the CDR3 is TGTGCCAGCAGTTCCCCCCCAGCGGCCTACAATGAGCAGTTCTTC.

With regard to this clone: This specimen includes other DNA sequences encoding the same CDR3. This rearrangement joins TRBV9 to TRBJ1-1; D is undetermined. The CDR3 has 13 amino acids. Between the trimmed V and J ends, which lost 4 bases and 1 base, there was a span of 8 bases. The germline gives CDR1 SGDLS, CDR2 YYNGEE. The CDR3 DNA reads TGTGCCAGCAGCCTCACCGAGAACACTGAAGCTTTCTTT. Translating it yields CASSLTENTEAFF.

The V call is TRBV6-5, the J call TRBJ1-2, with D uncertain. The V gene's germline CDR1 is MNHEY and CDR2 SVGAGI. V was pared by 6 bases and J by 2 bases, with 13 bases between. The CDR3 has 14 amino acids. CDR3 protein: CASRGSFPNYGYTF. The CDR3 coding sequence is TGTGCCAGCAGGGGGTCGTTCCCCAACTATGGCTACACCTTC.

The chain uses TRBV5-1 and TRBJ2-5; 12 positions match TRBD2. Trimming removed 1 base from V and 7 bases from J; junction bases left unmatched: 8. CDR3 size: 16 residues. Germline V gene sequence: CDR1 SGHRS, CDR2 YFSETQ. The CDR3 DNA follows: TGCGCCAGCAGCTTGACTAGCGGGAGGCCCCACGGGACCCAGTACTTC. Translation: CASSLTSGRPHGTQYF.

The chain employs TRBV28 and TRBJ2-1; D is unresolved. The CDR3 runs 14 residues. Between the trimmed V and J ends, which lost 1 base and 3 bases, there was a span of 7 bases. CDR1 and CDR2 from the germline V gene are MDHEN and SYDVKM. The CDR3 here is CASSLSRNYNEQFF. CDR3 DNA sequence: TGTGCCAGCAGTTTATCAAGGAACTACAATGAGCAGTTCTTC. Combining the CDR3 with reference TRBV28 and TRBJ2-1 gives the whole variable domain DVKVTQSSRYLVKRTGEKVFLECVQDMDHENMFWYRQDPGLGLRLIYFSYDVKMKEKGDIPEGYSVSREKKERFSLILESASTNQTSMYLCASSLSRNYNEQFFGPGTRLTVL.

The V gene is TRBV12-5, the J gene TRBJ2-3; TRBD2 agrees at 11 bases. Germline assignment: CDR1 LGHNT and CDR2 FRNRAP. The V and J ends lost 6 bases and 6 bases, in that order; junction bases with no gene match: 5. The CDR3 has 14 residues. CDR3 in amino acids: CASGLAGGGDTQYF. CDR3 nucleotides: TGTGCTAGTGGGTTAGCGGGAGGGGGGGATACGCAGTATTTT.

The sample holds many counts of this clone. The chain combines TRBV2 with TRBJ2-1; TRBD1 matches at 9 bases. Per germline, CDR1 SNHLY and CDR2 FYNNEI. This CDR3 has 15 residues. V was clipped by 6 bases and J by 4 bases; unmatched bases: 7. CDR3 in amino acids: CASRIGTGLYNEQFF. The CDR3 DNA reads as TGTGCCAGCAGGATAGGGACAGGGTTATACAATGAGCAGTTCTTC.

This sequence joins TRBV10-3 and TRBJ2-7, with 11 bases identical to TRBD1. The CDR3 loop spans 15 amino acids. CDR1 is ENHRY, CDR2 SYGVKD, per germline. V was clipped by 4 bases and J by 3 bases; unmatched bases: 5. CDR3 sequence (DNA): TGTGCCATCAGTGCTGCGGGACAGGGGGGCTACGAGCAGTACTTC. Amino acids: CAISAAGQGGYEQYF.

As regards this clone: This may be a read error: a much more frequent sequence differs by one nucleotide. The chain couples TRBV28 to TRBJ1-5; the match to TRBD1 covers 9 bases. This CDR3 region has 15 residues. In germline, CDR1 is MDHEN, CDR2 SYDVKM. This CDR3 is CVSSSGQGVWQPQHF. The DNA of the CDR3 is TGTGTCAGCAGTTCGGGACAGGGAGTTTGGCAGCCCCAGCATTTT.

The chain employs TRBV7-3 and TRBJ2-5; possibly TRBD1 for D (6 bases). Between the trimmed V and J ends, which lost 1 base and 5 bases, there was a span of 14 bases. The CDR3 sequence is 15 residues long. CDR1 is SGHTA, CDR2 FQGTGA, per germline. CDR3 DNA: TGTGCCAGCAGCTTAAGTGGGACATCGGGGGAGACCCAGTACTTC. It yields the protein CASSLSGTSGETQYF.

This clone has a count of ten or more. The CDR3: CASGQLRTDTQYF. The CDR3 DNA is TGTGCCAGCGGACAGCTTCGCACAGATACGCAGTATTTT. The chain links TRBV9 to TRBJ2-3; D is perhaps TRBD1 (6 bases). This CDR3 has 13 amino acids. Looked up from germline, CDR1 is SGDLS and CDR2 is YYNGEE. Trimming took off 7 bases at V and 1 base at J, with 10 bases between the two ends.

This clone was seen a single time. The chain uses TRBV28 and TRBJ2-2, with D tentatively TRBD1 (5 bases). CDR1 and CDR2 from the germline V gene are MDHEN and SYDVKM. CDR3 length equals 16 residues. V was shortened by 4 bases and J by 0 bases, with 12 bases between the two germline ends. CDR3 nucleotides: TGTGCCAGCAGTTCCGACAGACGACCGAACACCGGGGAGCTGTTTTTT. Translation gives CASSSDRRPNTGELFF.

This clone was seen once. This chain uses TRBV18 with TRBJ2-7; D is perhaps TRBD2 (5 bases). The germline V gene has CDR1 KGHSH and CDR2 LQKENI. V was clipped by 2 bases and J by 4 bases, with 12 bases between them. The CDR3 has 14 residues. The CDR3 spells CASSPGRTRYEQYF. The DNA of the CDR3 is TGTGCCAGCTCACCAGGAAGGACTCGGTACGAGCAGTACTTC.

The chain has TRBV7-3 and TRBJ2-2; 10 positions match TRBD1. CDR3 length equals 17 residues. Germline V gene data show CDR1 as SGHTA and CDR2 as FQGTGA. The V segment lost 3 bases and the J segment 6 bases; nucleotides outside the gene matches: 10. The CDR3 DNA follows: TGTGCCAGCAGCTTCGGGAGTCGACAGGGGGCTTCCGGGGAGCTGTTTTTT. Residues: CASSFGSRQGASGELFF.

CDR3 sequence reads: CSVGVPYEQYF. The CDR3 nucleotides read TGCAGCGTTGGGGTCCCCTACGAGCAGTACTTC. The chain is built from TRBV29-1 and TRBJ2-7, with unresolved D. The germline CDR1 and CDR2 sequences are SQVTM and ANQGSEA. CDR3 size: 11 residues. Trimming took off 4 bases at V and 2 bases at J, with 6 bases between the two ends.